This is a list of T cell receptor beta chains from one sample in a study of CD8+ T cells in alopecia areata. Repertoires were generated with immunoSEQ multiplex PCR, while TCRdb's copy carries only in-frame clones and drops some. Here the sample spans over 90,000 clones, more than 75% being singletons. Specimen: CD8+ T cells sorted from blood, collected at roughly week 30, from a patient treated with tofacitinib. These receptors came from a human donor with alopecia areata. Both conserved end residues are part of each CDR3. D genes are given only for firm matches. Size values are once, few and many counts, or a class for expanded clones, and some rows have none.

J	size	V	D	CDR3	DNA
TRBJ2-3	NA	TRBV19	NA	CASFNLRDNTQYF	TGTGCCAGTTTTAATCTGCGAGACAATACGCAGTATTTT
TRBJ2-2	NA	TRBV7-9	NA	CASSDLTGELFF	TGTGCCAGCAGCGATCTCACCGGGGAGCTGTTTTTT
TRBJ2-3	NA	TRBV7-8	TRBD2	CASSFPLAGPSTDTQYF	TGTGCCAGCAGCTTTCCCCTAGCGGGTCCCTCCACAGATACGCAGTATTTT
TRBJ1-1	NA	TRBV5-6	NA	CASSLGRANTEAFF	TGTGCCAGCAGCTTGGGCCGGGCCAACACTGAAGCTTTCTTT
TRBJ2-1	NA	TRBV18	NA	CASSSRSSYNEQFF	TGTGCCAGCTCAAGCAGGAGCTCCTACAATGAGCAGTTCTTC
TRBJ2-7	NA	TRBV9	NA	CASSPEGVCGGFEQYF	TGTGCCAGCAGCCCAGAAGGGGTGTGTGGGGGGTTCGAGCAGTACTTC
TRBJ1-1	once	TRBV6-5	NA	CASMMGGGLGTEAFF	TGTGCCAGCATGATGGGGGGCGGGTTGGGGACTGAAGCTTTCTTT
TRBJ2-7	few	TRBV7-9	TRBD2	CASSRGGRDYEQYF	TGTGCCAGCAGCCGCGGGGGACGGGACTACGAGCAGTACTTC
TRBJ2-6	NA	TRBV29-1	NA	CSVTGLSSSGANVLTF	TGCAGCGTCACAGGGCTATCTAGCTCTGGGGCCAACGTCCTGACTTTC
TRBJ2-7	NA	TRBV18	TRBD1	CASSPPGTGYEQYF	TGTGCCAGCTCACCCCCGGGGACAGGCTACGAGCAGTACTTC
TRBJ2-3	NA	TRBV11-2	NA	CASSPGGEANTDTQYF	TGTGCCAGCAGCCCCGGCGGGGAGGCTAACACAGATACGCAGTATTTT
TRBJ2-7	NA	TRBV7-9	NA	CASRQGLSYEQYF	TGTGCCAGCAGACAGGGCCTCTCCTACGAGCAGTACTTC
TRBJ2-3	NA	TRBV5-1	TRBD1	CASSSGTGEGDTQYF	TGCGCCAGCAGCTCAGGGACAGGGGAAGGAGATACGCAGTATTTT
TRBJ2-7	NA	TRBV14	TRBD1	CASSQLDRGRYEQYF	TGTGCCAGCAGCCAACTCGACAGGGGGAGGTACGAGCAGTACTTC